This passage covers 3 T cell receptor beta chains from one sample sequenced in a study of T cells after yellow fever vaccination. TCRdb redid the calling of the 5' RACE reads with MiXCR, one entry per CDR3 protein. The sample contains almost 30,000 distinct CDR3 sequences, roughly 6.3% of which appear only once. The source material was PBMCs, either bulk or a sorted T-cell subset (CD4+, CD8+, memory, or dextramer-sorted; not recorded which), sampled on the day of the yellow fever booster vaccination. The receptors shown here come from a man aged 30-40 years who received the YFV17D yellow fever vaccine.

This clonotype was seen at least ten times. The chain links TRBV7-2 to TRBJ1-1; 7 nucleotides line up with TRBD1. The trim removed 5 bases at V and 4 bases at J, leaving 4 bases unmatched. The length of the CDR3 is 13 residues. Germline lookup yields CDR1 SGHTA and CDR2 FQGNSA. The CDR3, as DNA: TGTGCCAGCAGCAGACAGGGCTCCACTGAAGCTTTCTTT. Protein: CASSRQGSTEAFF. Based on the CDR3 plus reference TRBV7-2 and TRBJ1-1, the full variable domain is GAGVSQSPSNKVTEKGKDVELRCDPISGHTALYWYRQSLGQGLEFLIYFQGNSAPDKSGLPSDRFSAERTGGSVSTLTIQRTQQEDSAVYLCASSRQGSTEAFFGQGTRLTVV.

As concerns this clonotype: At one end, the junction sequence differs from germline, possibly due to a read error. The chain couples TRBV29-1 to TRBJ1-1, with D possibly being TRBD1 (5 bases). Looked up from germline, CDR1 is SQVTM and CDR2 is ANQGSEA. CDR3 length equals 12 residues. The CDR3 DNA reads TGCAGAGTTGTGAGGGGTAACACTGAAGCTTTCTTT. Its protein is CRVVRGNTEAFF.

This clonotype was seen many times. The rearrangement joins TRBV28 to TRBJ1-1; tentatively, D is TRBD1 (6 bases). Trimming left V 7 bases short and J 5 bases short, with 17 bases between. The V gene's germline CDR1 is MDHEN and CDR2 SYDVKM. The CDR3 is 14 amino acids. The CDR3 region has the DNA TGTGCCAGCACCCTAACACAGGGACGGACTGAAGCTTTCTTT. Its translation: CASTLTQGRTEAFF. Drawing the rest from reference TRBV28 and TRBJ1-1, the complete variable domain is DVKVTQSSRYLVKRTGEKVFLECVQDMDHENMFWYRQDPGLGLRLIYFSYDVKMKEKGDIPEGYSVSREKKERFSLILESASTNQTSMYLCASTLTQGRTEAFFGQGTRLTVV.